A single sample is the source of the 21 T cell receptor beta chains below, sequenced in a study of human T cells and chemical hapten exposure. MiXCR, applied by TCRdb to the RACE reads, yields one record per CDR3 protein. This table holds 74,000 or so distinct CDR3 sequences, 12% found once. Noted time point: patch test 1, 2 weeks after DPC sensitization. Treatment described: therapeutic diphenylcyclopropenone sensitization with weekly scalp DPC. The source material was whole blood, sampled in connection with sensitization to the hapten diphenylcyclopropenone (DPC). These receptors all stem from a woman aged 60-70 years with alopecia areata. Some clones in this sample may be carry-over from other donors' samples.

The V and J genes are TRBV24-1 and TRBJ2-3; D possibly matches TRBD1 or TRBD2 (5 bases each). The CDR3 totals 15 residues. Looked up from germline, CDR1 is KGHDR and CDR2 is SFDVKD. Trimming took off 5 bases at V and 3 bases at J, with 14 bases between the two ends. As DNA, the CDR3 is TGTGCCACCAGTGGTCCGGTTGGGGGAACAGATACGCAGTATTTT. Translating gives CATSGPVGGTDTQYF.

This clonotype occurred many times. This rearrangement joins TRBV5-1 to TRBJ2-1; 12 nucleotides agree with TRBD1. Germline CDR1 reads SGHRS; CDR2 reads YFSETQ. The length of the CDR3 is 18 residues. After removal of 2 bases from V and 5 bases from J, the junction contained 11 bases not matched to a gene. CDR3 bases: TGCGCCAGCAGCTTTGGGGCCGGGACAGGGGGCTCGGACAATGAGCAGTTCTTC. Its protein is CASSFGAGTGGSDNEQFF.

This clonotype was found many times. The gene calls are TRBV6-5 and TRBJ1-2, with D tentatively TRBD1 (6 bases). The CDR3 is 18 amino acids. V dropped 4 bases and J dropped 1 base, with 22 bases sitting between them. Germline values: CDR1 MNHEY, CDR2 SVGAGI. The CDR3 loop reads CASSSFRTVQLSNYGYTF. As DNA, the CDR3 is TGTGCCAGCAGTTCCTTCCGGACAGTTCAGTTGAGTAACTATGGCTACACCTTC.

This clonotype was observed many times. The chain uses TRBV12-3 or TRBV12-4 and TRBJ2-1; D not certain. CDR3 length equals 14 residues. Trimming stripped 2 bases from V and 5 bases from J, with 10 bases between. CDR3: CASSLNWRNNEQFF. In nucleotides, the CDR3 is TGTGCCAGCAGTTTAAACTGGAGAAACAATGAGCAGTTCTTC.

The rearrangement joins TRBV20-1 to TRBJ1-2; D is ambiguous. CDR3 length equals 13 residues. Germline loops: CDR1 DFQATT, CDR2 SNEGSKA (reference sequence). V was pared by 2 bases and J by 3 bases, with 10 bases between. The CDR3 sequence is CSARSQADYGYTF. The CDR3, as DNA: TGCAGTGCTAGAAGTCAGGCGGACTATGGCTACACCTTC.

The J gene is TRBJ1-2, the V gene TRBV3-1; no definite D call. The V gene's germline CDR1 is LGHDT and CDR2 YNNKEL (reference sequence). The CDR3 length is 12 residues. The germline V and J ends were trimmed by 1 base and 6 bases, with 6 bases remaining between them. The CDR3 bases are TGTGCCAGCAGCCAAGGGGAGAATGGCTACACCTTC. This gives the protein CASSQGENGYTF.

This clonotype was picked up many times. The DNA of the CDR3 is TGTGCCAGCAAATCAGGGGGCATGGTGAACACTGAAGCTTTCTTT. It translates to CASKSGGMVNTEAFF. The chain has TRBV2 and TRBJ1-1; TRBD1 agrees at 8 bases. Trimming removed 7 bases from V and 0 bases from J; junction bases left unmatched: 7. This CDR3 region has 15 residues. CDR1 and CDR2 from the germline V gene are SNHLY and FYNNEI.

This clonotype has ten or more counts. V and J are TRBV7-8 and TRBJ1-1, with D possibly being TRBD1 (5 bases). CDR3 length: 16 amino acids. The germline V gene encodes CDR1 SGHVS and CDR2 FQNEAQ. Between the trimmed V and J ends, which lost 4 bases and 2 bases, there was a span of 17 bases. The CDR3: CASSSPGGRANTEAFF. The CDR3 DNA sequence: TGTGCCAGCAGCTCCCCCGGGGGGAGGGCCAACACTGAAGCTTTCTTT. The full variable domain, its missing parts supplied by reference TRBV7-8 and TRBJ1-1, is GAGVSQSPRYKVAKRGQDVALRCDPISGHVSLFWYQQALGQGPEFLTYFQNEAQLDKSGLPSDRFFAERPEGSVSTLKIQRTQQEDSAVYLCASSSPGGRANTEAFFGQGTRLTVV.

This clonotype was counted at least ten times. The gene calls are TRBV7-2 and TRBJ2-7; D remains ambiguous. Germline CDR1 reads SGHTA; CDR2 reads FQGNSA. V was trimmed by 1 base and J by 3 bases, leaving 13 bases between them. CDR3 length: 15 amino acids. The CDR3 loop reads CASSLEWAAYYEQYF. The CDR3 bases are TGTGCCAGCAGCTTAGAGTGGGCGGCCTACTACGAGCAGTACTTC.

This chain connects TRBV29-1 to TRBJ2-5, with 10 bases aligning to TRBD1. Germline assignment: CDR1 SQVTM and CDR2 ANQGSEA. The CDR3 sequence is 12 residues long. J was trimmed by 6 bases and V by 4 bases; bases with no gene match: 2. The CDR3 is CSVGDRGKTQYF. The CDR3 DNA sequence: TGCAGCGTTGGGGACAGGGGAAAGACCCAGTACTTC.

The chain joins TRBV28 to TRBJ1-2; D gene ambiguous. This CDR3 comprises 12 residues. Trimming took off 4 bases at V and 2 bases at J, with 5 bases between the two ends. Germline V CDR1 and CDR2: MDHEN, SYDVKM. Here the CDR3 reads CASSSSNYGYTF. CDR3 bases: TGTGCCAGCAGTTCATCAAACTATGGCTACACCTTC.

This chain joins TRBV29-1 and TRBJ2-4; possibly TRBD1 for D (6 bases). The CDR3 consists of 12 residues. V was trimmed by 4 bases and J by 5 bases, leaving 9 bases between them. The germline CDR1 and CDR2 sequences are SQVTM and ANQGSEA. CDR3: CSVGDTQNIQYF. In DNA form, the CDR3 reads TGCAGCGTTGGGGACACCCAAAACATTCAGTACTTC.

This chain uses TRBV18 with TRBJ1-6; 7 bases fit TRBD1. CDR3 size: 14 residues. With 5 bases clipped from V and 7 bases from J, the junction kept 5 bases outside the gene matches. In germline, CDR1 is KGHSH, CDR2 LQKENI. The CDR3, as DNA: TGTGCCAGCTCATCGACAGGGAAGAATTCACCCCTCCACTTT. This codes for CASSSTGKNSPLHF. Full variable domain (remainder filled in from reference TRBV18 and TRBJ1-6): NAGVMQNPRHLVRRRGQEARLRCSPMKGHSHVYWYRQLPEEGLKFMVYLQKENIIDESGMPKERFSAEFPKEGPSILRIQQVVRGDSAAYFCASSSTGKNSPLHFGNGTRLTVT.

The CDR3 region is CASSQDWPSEGSNEKLFF. The CDR3 DNA reads as TGTGCCAGCAGCCAAGATTGGCCGTCTGAAGGATCAAATGAAAAACTGTTTTTT. The V call is TRBV4-2, the J call TRBJ1-4; D unresolved. Germline CDR1 is LGHNA and CDR2 is YNFKEQ. CDR3 length: 18 amino acids. V was pared by 0 bases and J by 5 bases, with 19 bases between.

This clonotype has a count of ten or more. This rearrangement joins TRBV11-2 to TRBJ2-3; D is undetermined. The CDR3 is made up of 15 amino acids. Trimming shortened V by 1 base and J by 2 bases, and 10 bases separated the two germline ends. Germline CDR1 reads SGHAT; CDR2 reads FQNNGV. CDR3 loop: CASSLVLPATDTQYF. The CDR3, as DNA: TGTGCCAGCAGCTTAGTTCTCCCGGCCACAGATACGCAGTATTTT. The full variable domain, rest sourced from reference TRBV11-2 and TRBJ2-3, is EAGVAQSPRYKIIEKRQSVAFWCNPISGHATLYWYQQILGQGPKLLIQFQNNGVVDDSQLPKDRFSAERLKGVDSTLKIQPAKLEDSAVYLCASSLVLPATDTQYFGPGTRLTVL.

The chain is built from TRBV9 and TRBJ2-2; 8 positions match TRBD1. The V segment lost 7 bases and the J segment 6 bases; nucleotides outside the gene matches: 5. Germline V gene lookup returns CDR1 SGDLS and CDR2 YYNGEE. CDR3 size: 13 residues. The CDR3 loop is CASGQGLPGELFF. The CDR3 DNA sequence: TGTGCCAGCGGACAGGGATTGCCCGGGGAGCTGTTTTTT.

The sample holds many counts of this clonotype. The CDR3 DNA reads TGCAGCGTCCGGGGGCACATGAACACTGAAGCTTTCTTT. This codes for CSVRGHMNTEAFF. V gene TRBV29-1 combines with J gene TRBJ1-1; D is perhaps TRBD1 (6 bases). The CDR3 is 13 residues long. Deletions cut 6 bases from V and 0 bases from J, with 11 bases between. The germline CDR1 and CDR2 sequences are SQVTM and ANQGSEA.

The sample holds many counts of this clonotype. The V and J genes are TRBV2 and TRBJ1-6, with D unresolved. The CDR3 is made up of 12 amino acids. Germline CDR1 is SNHLY and CDR2 is FYNNEI. Trimming took 3 bases from V and 13 from J, leaving 10 bases between them. DNA for the CDR3: TGTGCCAGCAGTGAGCGCCCGGAGCCCCTCCACTTT. As protein: CASSERPEPLHF.

Only a few counts were recorded for this clonotype. The chain carries TRBV5-1 and TRBJ2-3; TRBD2 agrees at 11 bases. Per germline, CDR1 SGHRS and CDR2 YFSETQ. The V gene end was trimmed by 3 bases and the J gene end by 0 bases; junction bases not matched to a gene: 6. The CDR3 extends over 17 amino acids. The CDR3 nucleotides are TGCGCCAGCAGCTCCGGGACTAGCGGAAAGAGCACAGATACGCAGTATTTT. Translating it yields CASSSGTSGKSTDTQYF. The complete variable domain, with remaining parts taken from reference TRBV5-1 and TRBJ2-3, reads KAGVTQTPRYLIKTRGQQVTLSCSPISGHRSVSWYQQTPGQGLQFLFEYFSETQRNKGNFPGRFSGRQFSNSRSEMNVSTLELGDSALYLCASSSGTSGKSTDTQYFGPGTRLTVL.

This clonotype was counted only a few times. This chain links TRBV19 with TRBJ2-5, with 7 bases aligning to TRBD1. The CDR3 runs 13 residues. From germline, CDR1 is LNHDA and CDR2 SQIVND (reference sequence). The trim removed 7 bases at V and 0 bases at J, leaving 2 bases unmatched. Here the CDR3 DNA reads TGTGCCAGTAAACAGGGGAACCAAGAGACCCAGTACTTC. Its translation is CASKQGNQETQYF.

This clonotype was detected only a few times. This chain's CDR3 is CASSQDGGREETQYF. CDR3 nucleotide sequence: TGCGCCAGCAGCCAGGATGGTGGCAGGGAAGAGACCCAGTACTTC. This sequence joins TRBV5-1 and TRBJ2-5; a weak D match, TRBD1 (5 bases). V gave up 4 bases and J gave up 3 bases, with 16 bases separating them. The germline gives CDR1 SGHRS, CDR2 YFSETQ. The CDR3 consists of 15 residues.